This T cell receptor (beta chain) was obtained from a study of blood T cell repertoires in COVID-19. Study-level background: T cells, B-cell-depleted T cells, or PBMCs supplied cDNA or gDNA.

In the source study's methods: It was from reference gene primer amplification that nucleated cell counts were estimated. This table comes from immunoSEQ multiplex PCR, and its TCRdb copy is limited to in-frame clones, with some not included. Clonal size and the V and J genes are those of that table, whereas D and trimming came from the DNA. This sample has some 57,000 clones, with around 87% found just once. The sequencing input was peripheral blood. The clonotype originates from a man between 60 and 75 years old with active COVID-19.

The CDR3 loop reads CASTSGKEGTDTQYF. The DNA of the CDR3 is TGTGCCAGTACCTCAGGGAAGGAAGGCACAGATACGCAGTATTTT. The chain is built from TRBV19 and TRBJ2-3, with a tentative D call TRBD1 (5 bases). V was clipped by 7 bases and J by 1 base, with 15 bases between them. Looked up from germline, CDR1 is LNHDA and CDR2 is SQIVND (reference sequence). The CDR3 loop spans 15 amino acids.